This TCR beta chain was retrieved from a study of CXCR3-negative and CXCR3-positive naive CD8 T cells. Study-wide results and limits: More hydrophobic TRB CDR3s occurred in CXCR3-positive than in CXCR3-negative naive cells. Comparably high diversity was seen in both naive subsets, and much lower diversity in memory CD8+ cells. Naive subsets did not differ in surface CD5, and the authors estimated TCR strength using properties of the TRB CDR3. Naive cells, whether CXCR3-negative or CXCR3-positive, had similar TRBV-TRBJ usage, while memory cells differed.

5' RACE that incorporated UMI labels was used to prepare the TRB cDNA libraries. One entry per CDR3 protein, without DNA, is what TCRdb gives after re-calling the 5' RACE reads. This sample contains roughly 110,000 distinct CDR3 sequences. On this clonotype: The antigen is unknown.

CDR3 length equals 12 residues. Germline CDR1 is MDHEN and CDR2 is SYDVKM. Sequencing was performed on naive CXCR3+ CD8+ T cells from blood. Noted subset: CD45RO-CCR7+CD27+CD95- naive CD8+ T cells expressing CXCR3 (TNR3+). The V call is TRBV28, the J call TRBJ2-3. The sequence was obtained from a human donor in good health. Some clones in this sample may be carry-over from other donors' samples. The CDR3 is CASSISTDTQYF.